A single sample is the source of the 13 T cell receptor beta chains below, sequenced in a study of blood T cell repertoires in COVID-19. Generated by immunoSEQ multiplex PCR, the TCRdb table keeps only in-frame clones and is missing some. The table includes some 120,000 clones, 80% to 90% detected once. Material for sequencing was peripheral blood. These receptor sequences come from a woman between 50 and 59 years old with acute or convalescent COVID-19.

This clone is a singleton in its sample. The genes are TRBV9 and TRBJ1-2; D is ambiguous. V gave up 6 bases and J gave up 1 base, with 13 bases separating them. The V gene's germline CDR1 is SGDLS and CDR2 YYNGEE. The CDR3 consists of 14 residues. The CDR3 here is CASTLMELNYGYTF. The CDR3 DNA sequence: TGTGCCAGCACCCTTATGGAGCTTAACTATGGCTACACCTTC.

This clone has a single count. CDR3 nucleotide sequence: TGTGCCAGCAGCTTAGTGGGCACAGGGACTGAAGCTTTCTTT. It encodes CASSLVGTGTEAFF. The rearrangement uses TRBV7-2 and TRBJ1-1; D is perhaps TRBD1 (6 bases). Germline CDR1 is SGHTA and CDR2 is FQGNSA. The CDR3 is made up of 14 amino acids. Trimming removed 1 base at V and 5 bases at J, with 11 bases between.

The V gene is TRBV6-6, the J gene TRBJ2-5; D is ambiguous. The CDR3 has 13 residues. Germline CDR1 and CDR2: MNHNY and SVGAGI (reference sequence). V gave up 0 bases and J gave up 2 bases, with 4 bases separating them. CDR3 amino acids: CASSYSSQETQYF. The CDR3 nucleotides are TGTGCCAGCAGTTACTCTAGTCAAGAGACCCAGTACTTC.

The chain is built from TRBV6-5 and TRBJ2-7, with D possibly being TRBD2 (6 bases). The CDR3 consists of 15 residues. Germline V gene sequence: CDR1 MNHEY, CDR2 SVGAGI. Trimming pared 0 bases from V and 3 bases from J, leaving 12 bases between. DNA for the CDR3: TGTGCCAGCAGTTACTCGATGGGGGGAATCTACGAGCAGTACTTC. This sequence encodes CASSYSMGGIYEQYF.

The V call is TRBV6-5, the J call TRBJ1-1; D remains ambiguous. Germline V gene lookup returns CDR1 MNHEY and CDR2 SVGAGI. The CDR3 extends over 15 amino acids. Between the trimmed V and J ends, which lost 1 base and 5 bases, there was a span of 14 bases. CDR3 amino acids: CASSYFEAGGTEAFF. The CDR3 nucleotides read TGTGCCAGCAGTTACTTCGAGGCGGGAGGGACTGAAGCTTTCTTT.

This chain joins TRBV19 and TRBJ2-7; the match to TRBD2 covers 7 bases. This CDR3 has 18 amino acids. Germline V gene lookup returns CDR1 LNHDA and CDR2 SQIVND (reference sequence). Trimming at V came to 3 bases and at J to 7 bases, leaving 21 bases not matched to a gene. The CDR3 sequence is CASSIEPSGTPSREEQYF. The CDR3 DNA reads TGTGCCAGTAGTATCGAGCCTAGCGGAACCCCGTCTCGTGAAGAGCAGTACTTC.

The V gene is TRBV29-1, the J gene TRBJ2-5, with D unclear. The V end was cut by 6 bases, the J end by 5 bases, with 13 bases between. Germline values: CDR1 SQVTM, CDR2 ANQGSEA. CDR3 length: 12 amino acids. CDR3 DNA: TGCAGCGTGGTGCGTAGAGAGGAGACCCAGTACTTC. This sequence encodes CSVVRREETQYF. Supplemented by reference TRBV29-1 and TRBJ2-5, the full variable domain reads SAVISQKPSRDICQRGTSLTIQCQVDSQVTMMFWYRQQPGQSLTLIATANQGSEATYESGFVIDKFPISRPNLTFSTLTVSNMSPEDSSIYLCSVVRREETQYFGPGTRLLVL.

The chain combines TRBV11-2 with TRBJ2-3, with 9 nucleotides matching TRBD2. Germline values: CDR1 SGHAT, CDR2 FQNNGV. CDR3 length: 17 amino acids. The ends lost 4 bases at V and 0 bases at J; junction bases unmatched: 8. The CDR3 DNA sequence: TGTGCCAGCAGCTCCCTTCTAGCGGGGCTAAGCACAGATACGCAGTATTTT. Its translation: CASSSLLAGLSTDTQYF.

The chain uses TRBV5-1 and TRBJ1-3; D may be TRBD1 (5 bases). Germline V CDR1 and CDR2: SGHRS, YFSETQ. The CDR3 extends over 14 amino acids. V was clipped by 4 bases and J by 0 bases, with 8 bases between them. The CDR3 sequence: CASSAGDSGNTIYF. As DNA, the CDR3 is TGCGCCAGCAGCGCGGGGGACTCTGGAAACACCATATATTTT.

This chain links TRBV7-8 with TRBJ2-5, with no clear D. The germline V gene has CDR1 SGHVS and CDR2 FQNEAQ. This CDR3 is 13 amino acids long. V lost 1 base, J lost 1 base, and 4 bases lay in between. Here the CDR3 DNA reads TGTGCCAGCAGCTTAGACGGCCAAGAGACCCAGTACTTC. Amino acids: CASSLDGQETQYF.

The chain has TRBV18 and TRBJ1-2; D not resolved. The CDR3 extends over 15 amino acids. Trimming took 3 bases from V and 3 from J, leaving 14 bases between them. Germline lookup yields CDR1 KGHSH and CDR2 LQKENI. The DNA for the CDR3 is TGTGCCAGCTCACCGTCCGCCGAGATTCACTATGGCTACACCTTC. Translating it yields CASSPSAEIHYGYTF.

Of note for this clone: The identical CDR3 is also encoded by other nucleotide sequences in the sample. The genes are TRBV5-4 and TRBJ2-7, with 7 nucleotides matching TRBD1. The CDR3 is 12 residues long. V shed 4 bases, J shed 3 bases, and the junction held 1 base outside the gene matches. Germline V gene data show CDR1 as SGHNT and CDR2 as YYREEE (reference sequence). CDR3 in amino acids: CASSRDSYEQYF. The CDR3 DNA is TGTGCCAGCAGCCGGGACAGCTACGAGCAGTACTTC.

The gene calls are TRBV6-2 or TRBV6-3 and TRBJ1-1; 9 bases agree with TRBD1. This CDR3 has 15 residues. Germline V gene data show CDR1 as MNHEY and CDR2 as SVGEGT. V gave up 1 base and J gave up 4 bases; unmatched junction bases: 4. The CDR3 is CASSYWTGAVTEAFF. CDR3 sequence (DNA): TGTGCCAGCAGTTACTGGACAGGGGCTGTCACTGAAGCTTTCTTT.